The TCR beta chain under discussion was sequenced for a study of beta chain features in type 1 diabetes listed by TCRdb under 2018. For the wider study: No differences in mean age, gender distribution, total cell number or subset yield were found between patients and healthy donors. The study compared the TCRB repertoires of sorted circulating CD4+ T cell subsets in recently diagnosed type 1 diabetes patients with those in matched healthy donors. Across all samples, 90 million to 130 million sorted cells were examined, and cell number per subset correlated strongly with RNA yield. Regulatory and stem cell-like memory subsets were obtained from only 8 patients and roughly 8 healthy donors, while naive and central memory subsets were obtained from all 28 donors.

Note on this clone: Its antigen is not yet known. Qualities for individual bases were not recorded, and no much larger clone is one base off.

A single peripheral blood draw of around 100 mL on average was collected from each donor into heparinised tubes. Naive, central memory, regulatory and stem cell-like memory CD4+ T cells were sorted on a BD FACSAria II using a panel including CD45RO, CCR7, CD25, CD127, CD95 and CD27. A purity above 95% was achieved for all sorted populations. PBMCs were separated immediately by Lymphoprep density gradient centrifugation and were stained directly, without being cultured. Samples were stained and sorted in pairs, with one healthy donor and one patient per experiment, so that batch effects were minimized. The paper's findings and limits, for the study overall: Sequencing cDNA rather than genomic DNA could over-represent highly expressing activated cells, although activation and CD3 levels did not differ between groups. Fewer insertions and more nucleotide deletions at VDJ recombination sites were observed in patients with type 1 diabetes, implying thymic rearrangement abnormalities. PCR may preferentially amplify shorter templates, but because patient and control samples were amplified and corrected together, any resulting skew would affect both groups equally. Naive, central memory and regulatory TCRB repertoires appeared to be more alike among patients than among healthy donors. HLA sub-analyses involved small numbers of individuals, so any influence of HLA type on TCRB rearrangement remained unresolved. In all four CD4+ subsets, TCRB CDR3 length was moderately but significantly shorter in type 1 diabetes patients.

All of the isolated RNA was reverse transcribed with the High Capacity cDNA Reverse Transcription Kit, so expressed TCRB transcripts were sequenced. Deep immunoSEQ sequencing was applied to naive, central memory and regulatory T cell samples, giving an average of around 4 million total reads per sample. After sorted cells were lysed in RLT buffer, RNA was extracted with DNase-treated RNeasy Micro or Mini kits, with the choice depending on cell number. To prevent cross-contamination, each cell subset was processed individually, whereas patient and healthy donor samples were processed jointly. TCRB sequences were amplified from cDNA with the immunoSEQ multiplex PCR, producing 87-bp fragments spanning the CDR3 region. Amplicons were sequenced on the Illumina HiSeq platform. The study's own analysis went as follows. PCR bias was computationally corrected using synthetic template baselines, reads within Hamming distance 2 were collapsed, and singletons that could not be merged were discarded. Reads were aligned against IMGT to assign V, D and J genes, CDR3 length and insertions or deletions at six rearrangement sites. Within each subset, clonotype counts were normalized to sorted cell number, and only after that were true diversity and Gini coefficients computed with the tcR R package. The overlap coefficient, calculated on TCRB nucleotide sequences, was used to quantify repertoire sharing. Out-of-frame TCRB sequences from naive cells were analyzed as a proxy for the pre-selection repertoire. The table was pulled from immuneACCESS by TCRdb, which kept in-frame rearrangements only. Such tables lose some clones; where checked, under half of the loss comes from unresolved V genes, and the rest has no known cause. V, J and clone size reflect that table, while D and trimming were determined from the DNA. The sample table lists 600,000 to 700,000 clones, around 11% of them with a count of one. The ten largest clones add up to around 0.12% of the sample.

V lost 8 bases and J lost 1 base; the stretch between them is 12 bases long. Spanning cysteine to phenylalanine, the CDR3 consists of 14 amino acids. The entry retains the CDR3 DNA only, 42 bases that are in frame from base 1. Looking up the germline V gene yields CDR1 SGHTA and CDR2 FQGNSA. The TCR was taken from a man aged 25-45 years with type 1 diabetes. Specimen: naive CD4+ T cells from blood. Sample cell subset or site, as interpreted from the label and publication: true naive CD4+ T cells. Rearrangement joined TRBV7-2 to TRBJ2-1; TRBD1 is perhaps the D gene, given 6 matching bases. CDR3 loop: CASARDKSYNEQFF. The nucleotides are TGTGCCAGCGCCCGGGACAAGTCCTACAATGAGCAGTTCTTC.